These 15 T cell receptor beta chains were sequenced from one sample in a study of beta chain features in type 1 diabetes. No antigen is known for these receptors. Every isolated RNA sample was fully reverse transcribed, so sequencing captured expressed TCRB transcripts. Using immunoSEQ multiplex PCR, the repertoire was profiled, and TCRdb retains in-frame clones only, with some absent. The sample yields about 710,000 clones, about 14% seen once. Overall study results and limits: Shorter TCRB CDR3s, moderately but significantly so, marked every one of the four CD4+ subsets in Type 1 diabetes patients.

Sequencing was performed on naive CD4+ T cells from blood. These receptors all stem from a young man with type 1 diabetes.

This clone was recorded a few times. The chain is built from TRBV10-3 and TRBJ2-2; TRBD1 is a possible D gene (6 bases). V lost 1 base to trimming and J lost 1 base, with 10 bases between them. The CDR3 sequence is 16 residues long. In germline, CDR1 is ENHRY, CDR2 SYGVKD. DNA of the CDR3: TGTGCCATCAGTGAGTGGAGACAGGTGAACACCGGGGAGCTGTTTTTT. Translated, it gives CAISEWRQVNTGELFF.

The CDR3 loop reads CASSPRGANSNSPLHF. In DNA, the CDR3 is TGTGCCAGCAGCCCTCGGGGGGCTAATAGTAATTCACCCCTCCACTTT. V and J are TRBV7-8 and TRBJ1-6; D is possibly TRBD1 (6 bases). The CDR3 spans 16 residues. Germline CDR1 is SGHVS and CDR2 is FQNEAQ. V was cut by 5 bases and J by 6 bases, with 17 bases left in between.

The V call is TRBV7-2, the J call TRBJ2-6; D call uncertain. Germline V CDR1 and CDR2: SGHTA, FQGNSA. This CDR3 region has 15 residues. The V gene lost 5 bases and the J gene lost 4 bases, with 12 bases spanning the gap. CDR3 loop: CASSPGWAGANVLTF. The DNA of the CDR3 is TGTGCCAGCAGCCCAGGATGGGCCGGGGCCAACGTCCTGACTTTC.

The chain employs TRBV27 and TRBJ1-2; tentative D call: TRBD1 (6 bases). The CDR3 covers 15 residues. From germline, CDR1 is MNHEY and CDR2 SMNVEV (reference sequence). Trimming stripped 2 bases from V and 3 bases from J, with 13 bases between. The CDR3 bases are TGTGCCAGCAGTTTACTCGGGGACACTTACTATGGCTACACCTTC. It yields the protein CASSLLGDTYYGYTF.

This clone was counted a few times. This chain links TRBV30 with TRBJ2-1; D perhaps matches TRBD2 (6 bases). CDR1 and CDR2 (germline): GTSNPN, SVGIG (reference sequence). The CDR3 runs to 13 residues. V lost 3 bases and J 11 bases, leaving 17 bases between the germline ends. CDR3 sequence (DNA): TGTGCCTGGAGAGATGACGGCGGGGCTCAGCAGTTCTTC. Amino acids: CAWRDDGGAQQFF.

The chain couples TRBV15 to TRBJ2-3; 13 positions match TRBD2. V lost 0 bases and J lost 0; bases outside the gene matches: 3. Germline values: CDR1 LNHNV, CDR2 YYDKDF (reference sequence). CDR3 length equals 18 residues. The CDR3 region has the DNA TGTGCCACCAGCAGAGATTGGGGACTAGCGGGGAGCACAGATACGCAGTATTTT. Translation gives CATSRDWGLAGSTDTQYF.

This clone was observed a handful of times. The chain couples TRBV5-1 to TRBJ1-1; TRBD1 is a possible D gene (6 bases). V was pared by 4 bases and J by 1 base, with 14 bases between. The V gene's germline CDR1 is SGHRS and CDR2 YFSETQ. The CDR3 sequence is 15 residues long. The chain's CDR3 is CASSERGFGNTEAFF. The CDR3 DNA follows: TGCGCCAGCAGCGAAAGGGGGTTCGGGAACACTGAAGCTTTCTTT.

The rearrangement links TRBV19 to TRBJ1-1, with 7 bases matching TRBD1. V shed 9 bases and J 7 bases; nucleotides not matched to a gene: 11. Germline V CDR1 and CDR2: LNHDA, SQIVND (reference sequence). This CDR3 region has 13 residues. CDR3 in amino acids: CASGGARGYEAFF. In DNA form, the CDR3 reads TGTGCCAGCGGAGGCGCCAGGGGGTATGAAGCTTTCTTT.

V usage is TRBV5-5 and J usage is TRBJ2-3; the D is unclear. CDR3 length equals 15 residues. CDR1 SGHKS and CDR2 YYEKEE come from the germline V gene (reference sequence). The V and J ends lost 5 bases and 3 bases respectively, with 16 bases between them. The CDR3: CASRDGLVLTDTQYF. The CDR3 bases are TGTGCCAGCAGGGACGGGCTCGTATTAACAGATACGCAGTATTTT.

This clone turned up a few times. In DNA, the CDR3 is TGTGCCCACTTGGGCACGGGCGGCGAGCAGTACTTC. Protein: CAHLGTGGEQYF. V usage is TRBV30 and J usage is TRBJ2-7; D not resolved. The CDR3 is made up of 12 amino acids. Germline V gene data show CDR1 as GTSNPN and CDR2 as SVGIG (reference sequence). Trimming shortened V by 8 bases and J by 6 bases, and 17 bases separated the two germline ends. The variable domain in full, with the rest retrieved from reference TRBV30 and TRBJ2-7, is SQTIHQWPATLVQPVGSPLSLECTVEGTSNPNLYWYRQAAGRGLQLLFYSVGIGQISSEVPQNLSASRPQDRQFILSSKKLLLSDSGFYLCAHLGTGGEQYFGPGTRLTVT.

This clone came up a few times. This sequence joins TRBV7-9 and TRBJ2-3; a possible D gene is TRBD2 (6 bases). CDR1 is SEHNR and CDR2 is FQNEAQ in the germline V gene (reference sequence). The CDR3 has 17 amino acids. The V end was cut by 5 bases, the J end by 3 bases, with 21 bases between. CDR3 sequence: CASSAHPLSAGTDTQYF. The CDR3, as DNA: TGTGCCAGCAGCGCACACCCCTTGAGCGCGGGGACAGATACGCAGTATTTT.

This chain links TRBV28 with TRBJ2-5; the match to TRBD2 covers 8 bases. Trimming cost V 6 bases and J 3 bases; bases outside gene matches: 12. The CDR3 is 16 residues long. CDR1 and CDR2 (germline): MDHEN, SYDVKM. CDR3 nucleotides: TGTGCCAGCAGCGTTGCGGGGGGCCTTGATGAAGAGACCCAGTACTTC. Amino acid sequence: CASSVAGGLDEETQYF.

The V and J genes are TRBV2 and TRBJ1-2; D gene ambiguous. The CDR3 spans 12 residues. The germline V gene has CDR1 SNHLY and CDR2 FYNNEI. V lost 9 bases and J lost 7, with 15 bases in between. In DNA form, the CDR3 reads TGTGCCAGGTTAGAGGGAGAGTCTGGCTACACCTTC. Its translation: CARLEGESGYTF. Complete variable domain (other parts from reference TRBV2 and TRBJ1-2): EPEVTQTPSHQVTQMGQEVILRCVPISNHLYFYWYRQILGQKVEFLVSFYNNEISEKSEIFDDQFSVERPDGSNFTLKIRSTKLEDSAMYFCARLEGESGYTFGSGTRLTVV.

This clone was seen more than once but under ten times. The genes are TRBV5-1 and TRBJ1-1; D not certain. Trimming cost V 3 bases and J 0 bases, with 12 bases left between them. The CDR3 length is 15 residues. Germline CDR1 and CDR2: SGHRS and YFSETQ. For the CDR3, the DNA is TGCGCCAGCAGCTCCGGAGGGTATATGAACACTGAAGCTTTCTTT. Its translation: CASSSGGYMNTEAFF.

The chain carries TRBV5-6 and TRBJ1-1; no firm D call. V was clipped by 2 bases and J by 4 bases, with 9 bases between them. Germline CDR1 and CDR2: SGHDT and YYEEEE. This CDR3 is 13 amino acids long. This chain's CDR3 is CASSFQTPTEAFF. The CDR3 DNA sequence: TGTGCCAGCAGCTTTCAGACACCCACTGAAGCTTTCTTT.